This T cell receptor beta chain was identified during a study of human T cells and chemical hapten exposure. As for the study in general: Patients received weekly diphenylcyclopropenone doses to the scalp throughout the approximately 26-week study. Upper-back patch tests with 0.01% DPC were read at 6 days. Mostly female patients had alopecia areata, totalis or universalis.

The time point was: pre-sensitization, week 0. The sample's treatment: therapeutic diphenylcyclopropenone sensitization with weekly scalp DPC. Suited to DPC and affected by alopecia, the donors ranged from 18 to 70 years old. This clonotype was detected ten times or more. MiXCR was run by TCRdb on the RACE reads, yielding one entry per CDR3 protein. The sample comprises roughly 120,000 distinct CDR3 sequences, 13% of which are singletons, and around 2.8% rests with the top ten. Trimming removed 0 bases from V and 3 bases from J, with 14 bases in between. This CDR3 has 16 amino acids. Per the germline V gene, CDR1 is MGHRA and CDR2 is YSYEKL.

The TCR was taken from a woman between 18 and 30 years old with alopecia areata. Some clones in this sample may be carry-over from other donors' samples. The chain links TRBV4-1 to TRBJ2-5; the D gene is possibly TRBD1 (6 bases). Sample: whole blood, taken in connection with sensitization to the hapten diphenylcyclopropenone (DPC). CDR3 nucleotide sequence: TGCGCCAGCAGCCAAGATGCCGGGACAAGGGAAGAGACCCAGTACTTC. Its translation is CASSQDAGTREETQYF.